This TCR beta chain stems from a study of regulatory dendritic cells for organ transplantation. Concerning this clone itself: Its cognate antigen is unknown.

Only in-frame clones appear in the TCRdb table, and some are missing; sequencing was by immunoSEQ multiplex PCR. The sample contains approximately 22,000 clones, roughly 87% of which appear only once. V was clipped by 7 bases and J by 5 bases; unmatched bases: 4. This CDR3 has 13 residues. The germline V gene encodes CDR1 LNHDA and CDR2 SQIVND (reference sequence). Allogeneic regulatory or mature dendritic cells were co-cultured for about 5 days with CFSE-labeled sorted T cells at 1:10. V gene TRBV19 combines with J gene TRBJ2-3; 9 nucleotides line up with TRBD1. This TCR derives from a human donor in good health. Sequenced: naive CD4+ T cells from blood cultured with dendritic cells. The sample's subset: CD45RA+ naive T cells. CDR3 nucleotide sequence: TGTGCCAGTAATCACAGGGGGCAAGATACGCAGTATTTT. Translating it yields CASNHRGQDTQYF.